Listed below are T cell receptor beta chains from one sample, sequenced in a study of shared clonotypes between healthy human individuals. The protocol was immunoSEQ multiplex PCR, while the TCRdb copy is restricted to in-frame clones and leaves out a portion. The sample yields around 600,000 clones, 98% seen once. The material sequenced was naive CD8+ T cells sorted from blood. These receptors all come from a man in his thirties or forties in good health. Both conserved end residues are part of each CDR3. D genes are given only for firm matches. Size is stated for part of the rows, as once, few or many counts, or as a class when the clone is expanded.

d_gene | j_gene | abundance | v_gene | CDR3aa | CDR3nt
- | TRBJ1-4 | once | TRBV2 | CASRDLQSSWEKLFF | TGTGCCAGCAGAGATCTACAGTCTTCGTGGGAAAAACTGTTTTTT
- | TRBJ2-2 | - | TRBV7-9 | CASSFARRGSNTGELFF | TGTGCCAGCAGCTTCGCAAGGAGAGGATCGAACACCGGGGAGCTGTTTTTT
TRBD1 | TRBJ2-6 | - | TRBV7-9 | CASSIPTGGQSGANVLTF | TGTGCCAGCAGCATACCGACAGGGGGTCAATCTGGGGCCAACGTCCTGACTTTC
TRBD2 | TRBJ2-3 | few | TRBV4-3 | CASSQKRDGTDTQYF | TGCGCCAGCAGCCAAAAGCGGGACGGCACAGATACGCAGTATTTT
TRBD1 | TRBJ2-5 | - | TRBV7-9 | CASSSTLRGLGTQYF | TGTGCCAGCAGCTCAACTCTCAGGGGGCTGGGGACCCAGTACTTC
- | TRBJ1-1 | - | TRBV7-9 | CASSFLDTEAFF | TGTGCCAGCAGCTTCCTCGATACTGAAGCTTTCTTT
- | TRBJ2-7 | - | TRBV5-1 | CASSLAGYYYEQYF | TGCGCCAGCAGCTTGGCAGGCTACTACTACGAGCAGTACTTC
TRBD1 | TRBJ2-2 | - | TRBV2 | CASDGTGQDGELFF | TGTGCCAGCGACGGGACAGGGCAGGACGGGGAGCTGTTTTTT
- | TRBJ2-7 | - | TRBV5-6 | CASSHRDKRTYEQYF | TGTGCCAGCAGCCACCGGGACAAACGAACCTACGAGCAGTACTTC
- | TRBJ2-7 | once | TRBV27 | CASSTSLLFGVYEQYF | TGTGCCAGCAGTACCTCACTTTTGTTTGGCGTCTACGAGCAGTACTTC
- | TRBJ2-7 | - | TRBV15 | CATSRDTGADSYEQYF | TGTGCCACCAGCAGAGATACGGGAGCAGACTCCTACGAGCAGTACTTC
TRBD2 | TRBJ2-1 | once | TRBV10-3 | CAISASGGYNEQFF | TGTGCCATCAGTGCTAGCGGGGGATACAATGAGCAGTTCTTC
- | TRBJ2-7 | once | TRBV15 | CATSSSGTIYEQYF | TGTGCCACCAGCAGTTCGGGAACCATCTACGAGCAGTACTTC
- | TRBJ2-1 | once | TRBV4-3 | CASSQDPRGFYGNEQFF | TGCGCCAGCAGCCAAGATCCCCGTGGCTTCTATGGTAATGAGCAGTTCTTC
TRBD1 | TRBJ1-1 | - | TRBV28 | CASRPFRQGYTEAFF | TGTGCCAGCAGACCCTTCCGACAGGGATACACTGAAGCTTTCTTT
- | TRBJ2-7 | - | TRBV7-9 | CASSWFSGTPKDYEQYF | TGTGCCAGCAGCTGGTTTTCCGGGACTCCGAAGGACTACGAGCAGTACTTC
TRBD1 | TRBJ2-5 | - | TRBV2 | CASSVGTGDWETQYF | TGTGCCAGCAGTGTCGGGACAGGGGATTGGGAGACCCAGTACTTC
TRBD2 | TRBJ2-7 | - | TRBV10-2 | CASRELAGGPYEQYF | TGCGCCAGCCGGGAACTAGCGGGAGGGCCCTACGAGCAGTACTTC
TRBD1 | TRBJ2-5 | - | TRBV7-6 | CASSGRDRPTRQYF | TGTGCCAGCAGCGGTCGGGACAGGCCTACTAGACAGTACTTC
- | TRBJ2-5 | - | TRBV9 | CASSVEGLGETQYF | TGTGCCAGCAGCGTAGAGGGGCTGGGAGAGACCCAGTACTTC
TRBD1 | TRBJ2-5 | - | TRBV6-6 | CASRSRGQAETQYF | TGTGCCAGCAGGAGCAGGGGGCAAGCAGAGACCCAGTACTTC
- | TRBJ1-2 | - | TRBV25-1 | CASSPGIVAFYGYTF | TGTGCCAGCAGTCCCGGGATCGTCGCCTTCTATGGCTACACCTTC
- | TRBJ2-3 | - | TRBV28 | CASRWGSGLSTDTQYF | TGTGCCAGCAGGTGGGGGTCAGGACTAAGCACAGATACGCAGTATTTT
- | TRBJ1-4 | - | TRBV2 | CASWTEKLFF | TGTGCCAGCTGGACGGAAAAACTGTTTTTT
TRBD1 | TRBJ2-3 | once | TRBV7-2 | CASSLAGQGAPSSTDTQYF | TGTGCCAGCAGCTTAGCGGGACAGGGGGCACCTTCTAGCACAGATACGCAGTATTTT
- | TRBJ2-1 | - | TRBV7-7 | CASSPRLDNEQFF | TGTGCTAGCAGCCCAAGACTTGACAATGAGCAGTTCTTC
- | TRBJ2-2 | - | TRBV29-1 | CSVVPAGSGTGELFF | TGCAGCGTTGTCCCCGCCGGGTCGGGCACCGGGGAGCTGTTTTTT
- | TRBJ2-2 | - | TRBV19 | CASRALAGTDGELFF | TGTGCCAGCAGAGCCCTAGCCGGGACCGACGGGGAGCTGTTTTTT
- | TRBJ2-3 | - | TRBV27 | CASSGRRSYTDTQYF | TGTGCCAGCAGCGGGCGAAGGTCCTACACAGATACGCAGTATTTT
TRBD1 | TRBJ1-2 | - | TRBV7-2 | CASNYRGLNLYGYTF | TGTGCCAGCAACTACAGGGGGCTGAACCTCTATGGCTACACCTTC
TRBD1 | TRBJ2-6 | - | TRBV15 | CATSSPTTGDANVLTF | TGTGCCACCAGCAGCCCAACTACAGGGGACGCCAACGTCCTGACTTTC
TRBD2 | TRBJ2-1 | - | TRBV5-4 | CASSLGPSGSSYNEQFF | TGTGCCAGCAGCTTGGGTCCTAGCGGGAGTTCCTACAATGAGCAGTTCTTC
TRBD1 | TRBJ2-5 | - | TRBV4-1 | CASSLQGEETQYF | TGCGCCAGCAGCCTTCAGGGGGAAGAGACCCAGTACTTC
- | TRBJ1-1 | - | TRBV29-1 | CSVQSTEAFF | TGCAGCGTTCAAAGTACTGAAGCTTTCTTT
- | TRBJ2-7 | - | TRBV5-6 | CASSLSRVNEQYF | TGTGCCAGCAGCTTGTCTAGAGTAAACGAGCAGTACTTC
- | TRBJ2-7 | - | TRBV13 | CASSLRGHEQYF | TGTGCCAGCAGCCTTAGGGGTCACGAGCAGTACTTC
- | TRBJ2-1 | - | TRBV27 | CASSSPYNEQFF | TGTGCCAGCAGTTCCCCTTACAATGAGCAGTTCTTC
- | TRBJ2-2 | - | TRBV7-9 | CASSLSRAGTGELFF | TGTGCCAGCAGCTTATCCAGGGCGGGAACCGGGGAGCTGTTTTTT
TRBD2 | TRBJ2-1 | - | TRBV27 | CASRPGTSGNNEQFF | TGTGCCAGCAGACCCGGGACTAGCGGGAACAATGAGCAGTTCTTC
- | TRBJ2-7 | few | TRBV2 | CASSEYEQYF | TGTGCCAGCAGTGAATACGAGCAGTACTTC
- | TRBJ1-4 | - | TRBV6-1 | CASSEVQGWEKLFF | TGTGCCAGCAGTGAAGTACAGGGTTGGGAAAAACTGTTTTTT
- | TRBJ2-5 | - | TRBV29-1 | CSVDHDMNPETQYF | TGCAGCGTCGACCATGACATGAATCCAGAGACCCAGTACTTC
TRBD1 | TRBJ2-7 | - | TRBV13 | CASSLGPGTGIEAYEQYF | TGTGCCAGCAGCTTAGGCCCCGGGACAGGGATTGAAGCCTACGAGCAGTACTTC
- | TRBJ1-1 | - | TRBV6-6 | CASSIQGRKGTEAFF | TGTGCCAGCAGTATACAGGGAAGGAAGGGCACTGAAGCTTTCTTT
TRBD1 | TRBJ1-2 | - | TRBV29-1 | CSVEDFQGEGYTF | TGCAGCGTTGAAGACTTCCAGGGGGAAGGCTACACCTTC
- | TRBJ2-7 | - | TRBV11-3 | CASSSRDASYEQYF | TGTGCCAGCAGCAGCCGGGACGCATCCTACGAGCAGTACTTC
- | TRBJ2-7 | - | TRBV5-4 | CASSLGDSQFEQYF | TGTGCCAGCAGCTTGGGTGACAGCCAATTCGAGCAGTACTTC
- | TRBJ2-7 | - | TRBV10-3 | CAISEEVGAYEQYF | TGTGCCATCAGTGAGGAGGTAGGGGCCTACGAGCAGTACTTC
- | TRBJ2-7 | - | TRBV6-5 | CASSPRNGDYEQYF | TGTGCCAGCAGTCCACGGAACGGGGACTACGAGCAGTACTTC
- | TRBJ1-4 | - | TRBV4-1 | CASSQGSSSTNEKLFF | TGCGCCAGCAGCCAAGGGAGCAGTTCAACTAATGAAAAACTGTTTTTT
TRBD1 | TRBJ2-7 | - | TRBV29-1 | CSVASRDRLNSYEQYF | TGCAGCGTAGCCAGCAGGGACAGACTAAATTCTTACGAGCAGTACTTC
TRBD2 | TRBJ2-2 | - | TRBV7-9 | CASSFLGGTGELFF | TGTGCCAGCAGCTTTCTGGGAGGGACCGGGGAGCTGTTTTTT
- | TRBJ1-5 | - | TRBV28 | CASSIGPGDRSNQPQHF | TGTGCCAGCAGTATAGGGCCCGGAGACAGGAGCAATCAGCCCCAGCATTTT
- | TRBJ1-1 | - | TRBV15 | CATSPRWGNTEAFF | TGTGCCACCAGCCCCCGTTGGGGGAACACTGAAGCTTTCTTT
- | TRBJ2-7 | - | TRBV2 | CASSAMASSSYEQYF | TGTGCCAGCAGTGCAATGGCGTCCAGCTCCTACGAGCAGTACTTC
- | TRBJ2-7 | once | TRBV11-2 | CASSPPTGPFEQYF | TGTGCCAGCAGCCCTCCGACAGGCCCGTTCGAGCAGTACTTC
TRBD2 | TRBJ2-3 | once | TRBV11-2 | CASSLEASGLTRTDTQYF | TGTGCCAGCAGCTTAGAGGCTAGCGGTTTGACGCGCACGGATACGCAGTATTTT
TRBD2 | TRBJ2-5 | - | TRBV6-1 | CASSEGGGPETQYF | TGTGCCAGCAGTGAAGGGGGAGGGCCTGAGACCCAGTACTTC